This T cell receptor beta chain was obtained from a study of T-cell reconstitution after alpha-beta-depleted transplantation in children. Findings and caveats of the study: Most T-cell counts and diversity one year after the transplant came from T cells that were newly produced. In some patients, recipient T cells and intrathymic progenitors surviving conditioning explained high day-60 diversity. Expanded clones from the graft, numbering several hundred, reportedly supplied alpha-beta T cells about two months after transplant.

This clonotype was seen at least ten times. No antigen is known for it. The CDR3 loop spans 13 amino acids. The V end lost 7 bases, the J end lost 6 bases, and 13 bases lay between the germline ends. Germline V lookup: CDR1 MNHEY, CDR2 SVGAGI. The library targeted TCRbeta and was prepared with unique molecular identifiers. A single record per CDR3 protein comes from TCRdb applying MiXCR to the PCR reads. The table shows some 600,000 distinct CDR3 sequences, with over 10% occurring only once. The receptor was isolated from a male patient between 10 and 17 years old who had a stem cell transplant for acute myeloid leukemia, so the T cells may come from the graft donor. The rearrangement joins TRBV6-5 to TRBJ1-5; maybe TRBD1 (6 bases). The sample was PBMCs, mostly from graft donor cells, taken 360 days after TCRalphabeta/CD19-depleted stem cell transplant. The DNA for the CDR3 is TGTGCCAGCATGGGACAATCGGGTCAGCCCCAGCATTTT. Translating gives CASMGQSGQPQHF.